This T cell receptor (beta chain) was retrieved from a study of blood T cell repertoires in COVID-19. There are 15 residues in the CDR3. In germline, CDR1 is SGHRS, CDR2 YFSETQ. Trimming removed 5 bases from V and 3 bases from J; junction bases left unmatched: 11. Data came from immunoSEQ multiplex PCR; TCRdb stores just in-frame clones and leaves some out. Of about 100,000 clones detected, about 86% appear once; the ten largest clones hold about 2.5%. The sample comprised PBMCs or T cells enriched from blood (not recorded which). The rearrangement links TRBV5-1 to TRBJ2-7; 7 bases match TRBD2. The clonotype originates from a woman between 45 and 65 years old who had recovered from COVID-19. The CDR3 is CASRPPSGLFYEQYF. DNA for the CDR3: TGCGCCAGCAGACCCCCCTCGGGACTATTCTACGAGCAGTACTTC.